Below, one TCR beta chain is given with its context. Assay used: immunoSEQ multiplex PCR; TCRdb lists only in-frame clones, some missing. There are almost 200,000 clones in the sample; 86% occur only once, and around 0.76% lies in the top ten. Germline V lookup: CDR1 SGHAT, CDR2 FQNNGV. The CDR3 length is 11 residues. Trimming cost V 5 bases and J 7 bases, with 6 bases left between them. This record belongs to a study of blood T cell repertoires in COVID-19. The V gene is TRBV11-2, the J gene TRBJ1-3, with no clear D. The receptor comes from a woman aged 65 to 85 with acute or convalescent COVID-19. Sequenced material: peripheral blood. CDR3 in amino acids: CASSSVNTIYF. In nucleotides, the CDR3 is TGTGCCAGCAGCAGCGTGAACACCATATATTTT.